The clone carrying this T cell receptor beta chain was seen just once. The CDR3 is 14 residues long. Looked up from germline, CDR1 is SEHNR and CDR2 is FQNEAQ (reference sequence). V lost 3 bases and J 9 bases, leaving 12 bases between the germline ends. This entry belongs to a study of blood T cell repertoires in COVID-19. Overall study context: Samples representing acute and convalescent COVID-19 were sourced from the United States, Italy and Spain. The cDNA or gDNA used as material had been derived from T cells, B-cell-depleted T cells, or PBMCs.

Seattle patient enrollment occurred during active infection, with longitudinal follow-up thereafter. Sequencing used immunoSEQ multiplex PCR; TCRdb keeps in-frame clones, though not all of them. The sample consists of about 62,000 clones, 80% to 90% of them appearing once. Sequenced: peripheral blood. This clonotype originated in a woman aged 55 to 70 with COVID-19, enrolled during active disease. The chain is built from TRBV7-9 and TRBJ1-6; D remains unclear. Here the CDR3 reads CASSFGHPVSPLHF. The CDR3 nucleotides read TGTGCCAGCAGCTTTGGTCACCCGGTTTCACCCCTCCACTTT.